The clone carrying this T cell receptor beta chain was detected only a few times. Germline lookup yields CDR1 SGHNT and CDR2 YYREEE (reference sequence). Trimming at V came to 3 bases and at J to 7 bases, leaving 16 bases not matched to a gene. This CDR3 has 17 amino acids. Study processing details: The assay estimated nucleated cells by amplifying reference gene primers. The assay was immunoSEQ multiplex PCR, and TCRdb's table has in-frame clones only and misses some. V and J calls and clone size follow that table, whereas D and trimming were derived from the DNA. This table has around 67,000 clones, around 86% appearing once. The sample is drawn from a study of blood T cell repertoires in COVID-19.

The chain uses TRBV5-4 and TRBJ2-7; 10 bases line up with TRBD2. The sample consisted of peripheral blood. The receptor's source is a man aged 50-60 years with active COVID-19. The CDR3 DNA reads as TGTGCCAGCAGCTCGGTGACTAGCGGGCAAAGGTCGAGAGAGCAGTACTTC. The encoded protein is CASSSVTSGQRSREQYF.